One TCR beta chain is described in this entry. Its specificity is not known. These data originate in a study of beta chain features in type 1 diabetes. Of the isolated RNA, all was reverse transcribed, and so the sequenced material was expressed TCRB transcripts. Sequencing of naive, central memory and regulatory T cell samples gave an average of roughly 3.5 million reads. Clones were read by immunoSEQ multiplex PCR, and TCRdb kept only the in-frame ones, dropping some. The sample lists about 150,000 clones, over 9% occurring once. Trimming at V came to 5 bases and at J to 3 bases, leaving 9 bases not matched to a gene. Per germline, CDR1 SEHNR and CDR2 FQNEAQ (reference sequence). The CDR3 is 16 amino acids. General study points: VDJ junctions sequenced from type 1 diabetes patients showed fewer insertions and more deletions. Shorter TCRB CDR3s, moderately but significantly so, were found in Type 1 diabetes patients in all four CD4+ subsets.

The clonotype comes from a young man with type 1 diabetes. Sample: central memory CD4+ T cells from blood. This rearrangement joins TRBV7-9 to TRBJ2-7; 11 bases map to TRBD2. CDR3 loop: CASSPQWGLADYEQYF. As DNA, the CDR3 is TGTGCCAGCAGCCCTCAATGGGGACTAGCGGACTACGAGCAGTACTTC.